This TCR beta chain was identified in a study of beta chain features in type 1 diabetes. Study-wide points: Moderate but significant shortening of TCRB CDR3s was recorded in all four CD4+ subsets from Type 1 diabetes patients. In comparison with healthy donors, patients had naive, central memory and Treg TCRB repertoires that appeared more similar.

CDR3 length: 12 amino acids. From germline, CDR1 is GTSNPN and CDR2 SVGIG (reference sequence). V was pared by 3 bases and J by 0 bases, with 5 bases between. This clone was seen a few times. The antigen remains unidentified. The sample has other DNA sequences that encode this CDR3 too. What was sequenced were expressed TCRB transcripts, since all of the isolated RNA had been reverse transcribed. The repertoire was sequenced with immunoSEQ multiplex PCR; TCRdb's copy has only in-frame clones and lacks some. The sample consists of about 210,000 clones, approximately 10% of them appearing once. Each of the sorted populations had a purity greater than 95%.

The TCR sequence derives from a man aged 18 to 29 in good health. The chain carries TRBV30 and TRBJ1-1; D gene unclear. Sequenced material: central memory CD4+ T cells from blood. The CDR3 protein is CAWRGMNTEAFF. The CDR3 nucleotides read TGTGCCTGGAGGGGAATGAACACTGAAGCTTTCTTT.